The 10 T cell receptor beta chains listed next were all sequenced from one sample in a study of T-cell reconstitution after alpha-beta-depleted transplantation in children. A library of TCRbeta sequences, prepared with unique molecular identifiers, was generated. TCRdb passed the PCR reads through MiXCR, listing each CDR3 protein once. This sample yields about 610,000 distinct CDR3 sequences, of which approximately 10% are seen a single time; 4% belongs to the top ten. Sequencing was performed on PBMCs from the stem cell graft donor, taken from the stem cell graft. The receptors were sampled from a human donor who donated a stem cell graft to a child with acute myeloid leukemia.

The chain carries TRBV15 and TRBJ2-5, with D possibly matching TRBD2 (6 bases). Trimming pared 3 bases from V and 4 bases from J, leaving 12 bases between. The germline gives CDR1 LNHNV, CDR2 YYDKDF (reference sequence). This CDR3 has 14 residues. The CDR3 DNA follows: TGTGCCACCAGCAGGCGCGGGGCTCGAGAGACCCAGTACTTC. Its protein product is CATSRRGARETQYF.

The CDR3 DNA reads TGTGCCAGCAGGCCGACCGGGACACTACAATTCTACGAGCAGTACTTC. Protein product: CASRPTGTLQFYEQYF. The rearrangement links TRBV28 to TRBJ2-7; D possibly corresponds to TRBD1 (6 bases). There are 16 residues in the CDR3. Trimming took 6 bases from V and 3 from J, leaving 21 bases between them. Germline V gene lookup returns CDR1 MDHEN and CDR2 SYDVKM.

V usage is TRBV15 and J usage is TRBJ2-1, with 10 bases lining up with TRBD2. CDR1 LNHNV and CDR2 YYDKDF come from the germline V gene (reference sequence). The junction had 14 bases not matched to a gene; V was cut back by 6 bases and J by 9 bases. There are 16 residues in the CDR3. The CDR3: CATRAEGGTSAAEQFF. The DNA of the CDR3 is TGTGCCACCAGAGCAGAGGGGGGGACTAGCGCTGCTGAGCAGTTCTTC.

This clonotype was seen many times. The chain combines TRBV28 with TRBJ1-5; TRBD1 matches 9 bases. Germline CDR1 is MDHEN and CDR2 is SYDVKM. V lost 6 bases to trimming and J lost 0 bases; unmatched junction nucleotides: 3. This CDR3 is built from 15 residues. This CDR3 is CASRQGANSNQPQHF. The DNA for the CDR3 is TGTGCCAGCAGACAGGGGGCAAATAGCAATCAGCCCCAGCATTTT.

The chain employs TRBV7-2 and TRBJ2-1; weak D call: TRBD2 (6 bases). V was pared by 3 bases and J by 3 bases, with 12 bases between. Germline assignment: CDR1 SGHTA and CDR2 FQGNSA. This CDR3 comprises 15 residues. CDR3 loop: CASSLSGSNYNEQFF. The CDR3 DNA follows: TGTGCCAGCAGCTTGTCCGGGAGCAACTACAATGAGCAGTTCTTC.

This clonotype was picked up a small number of times. The chain recombines TRBV12-3 or TRBV12-4 with TRBJ1-6; D gene uncertain. The CDR3 consists of 12 residues. Trimming shortened V by 3 bases and J by 10 bases, and 7 bases separated the two germline ends. In DNA, the CDR3 is TGTGCCAGCAGTTTTCGCCCGTCACCCCTCCACTTT. The encoded protein is CASSFRPSPLHF.

There are a few counts of this clonotype. The rearrangement joins TRBV5-1 to TRBJ1-1; a weak D match, TRBD1 (5 bases). The germline CDR1 and CDR2 sequences are SGHRS and YFSETQ. The CDR3 is made up of 16 amino acids. V was pared by 3 bases and J by 4 bases, with 19 bases between. DNA of the CDR3: TGCGCCAGCAGCTGGGGGGTCCGCATTGTGGGCACTGAAGCTTTCTTT. It specifies CASSWGVRIVGTEAFF.

The rearrangement links TRBV12-3 or TRBV12-4 to TRBJ2-2; perhaps TRBD1 as D (5 bases). V lost 6 bases and J lost 3, with 14 bases in between. CDR3 length equals 15 residues. CDR3 sequence: CASRVQTGYTGELFF. The CDR3, as DNA: TGTGCCAGCAGGGTCCAAACAGGCTACACCGGGGAGCTGTTTTTT.

In its sample, this clonotype was seen a few times. The rearrangement joins TRBV24-1 to TRBJ2-5; 8 bases fit TRBD2. CDR3 length: 15 amino acids. The germline gives CDR1 KGHDR, CDR2 SFDVKD. V shed 4 bases and J 5 bases; nucleotides not matched to a gene: 8. CDR3 sequence reads: CATSERGLGMETQYF. CDR3 sequence (DNA): TGTGCCACCAGTGAGCGGGGACTAGGAATGGAGACCCAGTACTTC.

The V call is TRBV2, the J call TRBJ2-3; unclear D gene. The V end was cut by 2 bases, the J end by 4 bases, with 4 bases between. Germline V gives CDR1 SNHLY, CDR2 FYNNEI. The CDR3 has 12 amino acids. The CDR3 DNA follows: TGTGCCAGCAGTGAAACAGCAGATACGCAGTATTTT. Its protein product is CASSETADTQYF.